The clone carrying this T cell receptor beta chain was seen ten or more times. Its antigen is not identified. No patient had received any treatment before thyroid surgery. The data are from a study of metastatic and nonmetastatic thyroid tumors. About the study: Malignant and benign thyroid patients had repertoires compared in peripheral blood and tumor or nodule tissue. General observations from the study: Malignant thyroid tumors reportedly had TCR beta diversity that was significantly higher than in benign nodules, in blood and tumor.

Source study methods: What underpinned the distant-metastasis classifier for papillary thyroid cancer was the set of CDR3 differences across clinicopathological groups. TCRdb reassembled clones from the PCR reads with MiXCR. In this record, the V and J calls reflect TCRdb's handling and not the investigators' own analysis. The repertoire consists of about 27,000 clones, with approximately 24% occurring once and the leading ten covering about 6%. The V gene's germline CDR1 is SQVTM and CDR2 ANQGSEA. The ends were cut back, 0 bases at V and 8 bases at J, with 4 bases in the middle. The length of the CDR3 is 10 residues.

This receptor was obtained from a female donor with papillary thyroid cancer or a benign thyroid nodule (not recorded which). Some clones in this sample may be carry-over from other donors' samples. Source material: blood. The chain recombines TRBV29-1 with TRBJ1-1; D is uncertain. This CDR3 reads CSVEDYEAFF. CDR3 sequence (DNA): TGCAGCGTTGAAGATTACGAAGCTTTCTTT.